Presented here are 20 T cell receptor beta chains from one specimen sequenced in a study of control samples from healthy donors and cancer patients. The table came from immunoSEQ multiplex PCR; TCRdb's copy has only in-frame clones and leaves some out. The table has around 90,000 clones, around nine tenths seen once. Sequencing input: blood. The receptors shown here come from a man younger than 45 in good health.

The V and J genes are TRBV5-4 and TRBJ2-2; D is uncertain. Germline V gene data show CDR1 as SGHNT and CDR2 as YYREEE (reference sequence). V lost 3 bases, J lost 6 bases, and 6 bases lay in between. The CDR3 contains 12 residues. DNA for the CDR3: TGTGCCAGCAGCTCACAATCCGGGGAGCTGTTTTTT. This gives the protein CASSSQSGELFF.

The chain carries TRBV10-2 and TRBJ1-2, with a tentative D call TRBD1 (5 bases). Germline values: CDR1 WSHSY, CDR2 SAAADI. The CDR3 contains 15 residues. V was clipped by 5 bases and J by 1 base, with 14 bases between them. The CDR3 coding sequence is TGCGCCAGCAGTAAATTTAAGACAGATAACTATGGCTACACCTTC. This codes for CASSKFKTDNYGYTF.

The V gene is TRBV6-6, the J gene TRBJ2-5; TRBD1 aligns across 7 bases. The CDR3 spans 15 residues. The germline CDR1 and CDR2 sequences are MNHNY and SVGAGI (reference sequence). Losses at the gene ends were 5 bases for V and 4 bases for J; bases not matched to a gene: 10. Written as DNA, the CDR3 is TGTGCCAGCAGTCCGACAGGGACGAGTATAGAGACCCAGTACTTC. As protein: CASSPTGTSIETQYF.

V and J are TRBV6-2 or TRBV6-3 and TRBJ2-7, with unresolved D. The CDR3 loop spans 13 amino acids. Germline V lookup: CDR1 MNHEY, CDR2 SVGEGT. V was trimmed by 2 bases and J by 7 bases, leaving 12 bases between them. CDR3 nucleotides: TGTGCCAGCAGTTACACGACTGGGCGGGAGCAGTACGTC. Amino acids: CASSYTTGREQYV.

V is TRBV5-6 and J is TRBJ2-3; 10 nucleotides line up with TRBD2. The CDR3 covers 15 residues. V trimming: 9 bases; J trimming: 2 bases; junction bases outside the gene matches: 9. CDR1 is SGHDT, CDR2 YYEEEE, per germline. CDR3 in amino acids: CATVRTSGFTDTQYF. CDR3 DNA: TGTGCCACTGTAAGGACTAGCGGATTCACAGATACGCAGTATTTT.

This rearrangement joins TRBV6-5 to TRBJ1-6; 8 nucleotides match TRBD1. The CDR3 loop spans 15 amino acids. From germline, CDR1 is MNHEY and CDR2 SVGAGI. V lost 2 bases, J lost 8 bases, and 5 bases stayed unmatched. CDR3 coding DNA: TGTGCCAGCAGTTACAACGACAGGGGCTATTCACCCCTCCACTTT. Its protein product is CASSYNDRGYSPLHF.

The chain joins TRBV19 to TRBJ1-4; 8 bases agree with TRBD1. The CDR3 covers 14 residues. The germline CDR1 and CDR2 sequences are LNHDA and SQIVND (reference sequence). The junction had 3 bases not matched to a gene; V was cut back by 2 bases and J by 7 bases. The CDR3 nucleotides are TGTGCCAGTAGTATAAGTACAGGGGGTGAAAAACTGTTTTTT. The encoded protein is CASSISTGGEKLFF.

This clone was seen only once. The chain links TRBV5-1 to TRBJ2-7; 8 bases are shared with TRBD2. The V and J ends lost 1 base and 0 bases, in that order; junction bases with no gene match: 3. CDR1 SGHRS and CDR2 YFSETQ come from the germline V gene. The CDR3 is 15 residues long. The CDR3 coding sequence is TGCGCCAGCAGCTTGACTAGCGGTAGCTCCTACGAGCAGTACGTC. Amino acids: CASSLTSGSSYEQYV.

The chain carries TRBV21-1 and TRBJ1-2. TRBV21-1 is deemed a pseudogene. This CDR3 has 13 amino acids. This CDR3 reads CASSPPGPWGYTF. The CDR3 DNA reads as TGTGCCAGCAGCCCCCCGGGGCCTTGGGGCTACACCTTC.

The V gene is TRBV10-1, the J gene TRBJ1-2; D is possibly TRBD1 (5 bases). Germline lookup yields CDR1 WNHNN and CDR2 SYGVQD (reference sequence). CDR3 length: 13 amino acids. V lost 4 bases to trimming and J lost 6 bases, with 12 bases between them. The CDR3 DNA reads TGCGCCAGCAGTGCCGACGGGACGGATGGCTACACCTTC. Encoded protein: CASSADGTDGYTF.

The CDR3 nucleotides are TGCGCCAGCAGCTGGGGTCTGACAGGGGGCAACACTGAAGCTTTCTTT. This translates into CASSWGLTGGNTEAFF. The chain combines TRBV5-1 with TRBJ1-1; 10 bases agree with TRBD1. The CDR3 runs to 16 residues. The ends lost 3 bases at V and 2 bases at J; junction bases unmatched: 7. Germline V gives CDR1 SGHRS, CDR2 YFSETQ.

The chain links TRBV14 to TRBJ2-5; D gene unclear. Germline V gene sequence: CDR1 SGHDN, CDR2 FVKESK. With 2 bases removed from V and 1 base from J, the gap between germline ends came to 8 bases. This CDR3 spans 14 amino acids. The CDR3 DNA reads as TGTGCCAGCAGCCAAAGTTTTGCCCAAGAGACCCAGTACTTC. It specifies CASSQSFAQETQYF.

About this clone: This specimen includes other DNA sequences encoding the same CDR3. The gene calls are TRBV5-5 and TRBJ2-7; 8 bases line up with TRBD2. CDR1 SGHKS and CDR2 YYEKEE come from the germline V gene (reference sequence). V shed 4 bases and J 3 bases; nucleotides not matched to a gene: 6. The CDR3 contains 14 residues. The CDR3 loop reads CASSPRGGYYEQYF. In nucleotides, the CDR3 is TGTGCCAGCAGCCCACGGGGGGGTTACTACGAGCAGTACTTC.

The chain links TRBV9 to TRBJ1-6; maybe TRBD1 (6 bases). Germline CDR1 and CDR2: SGDLS and YYNGEE. The CDR3 covers 17 residues. V lost 7 bases and J 6 bases, leaving 23 bases between the germline ends. The CDR3 region is CASGGRDKLTFNSPLHF. CDR3 DNA sequence: TGTGCCAGCGGCGGGAGGGACAAATTAACTTTTAATTCACCCCTCCACTTT.

This rearrangement joins TRBV7-9 to TRBJ1-1; the D gene is possibly TRBD1 (5 bases). Germline CDR1 SEHNR, CDR2 FQNEAQ (reference sequence). V lost 5 bases, J lost 0 bases, and 16 bases lay in between. The CDR3 covers 16 residues. The CDR3 DNA is TGTGCCAGCAGCCCTCGACAGACCCCGATGAACACTGAAGCTTTCTTT. Its protein is CASSPRQTPMNTEAFF.

This clone was counted a few times. The chain links TRBV19 to TRBJ2-2; D possibly corresponds to TRBD1 (5 bases). V was clipped by 7 bases and J by 6 bases, with 21 bases between them. The germline CDR1 and CDR2 sequences are LNHDA and SQIVND (reference sequence). This CDR3 is built from 16 residues. CDR3 DNA sequence: TGTGCCAGTACCAGAAAGGGTCAGGGCGCGGCCGGGGAGCTGTTTTTT. Residues: CASTRKGQGAAGELFF.

The V gene is TRBV10-1, the J gene TRBJ1-2; D uncertain. The V gene lost 7 bases and the J gene lost 6 bases, with 9 bases spanning the gap. Germline V gene sequence: CDR1 WNHNN, CDR2 SYGVQD (reference sequence). CDR3 length equals 11 residues. The CDR3 DNA reads as TGCGCCAGCATACATGGAGATGGCTACACCTTC. Translated: CASIHGDGYTF.

This clone was found once. This chain uses TRBV5-1 with TRBJ1-6; no reliable D call. Germline V gene lookup returns CDR1 SGHRS and CDR2 YFSETQ. The CDR3 is 17 residues long. Trimming took 4 bases from V and 0 from J, leaving 14 bases between them. CDR3: CASSIGPASSYNSPLHF. The CDR3 DNA reads TGCGCCAGCAGCATCGGACCCGCGAGCTCCTATAATTCACCCCTCCACTTT.

CDR3 nucleotide sequence: TGTGCCAGCAGCTTAGGCGGGGGGGCGGGCACAGATACGCAGTATTTT. Its translation is CASSLGGGAGTDTQYF. The chain recombines TRBV7-2 with TRBJ2-3; 9 bases are shared with TRBD2. Germline V CDR1 and CDR2: SGHTA, FQGNSA. J lost 1 base, V lost 1 base, and 3 bases had no gene match. This CDR3 region has 16 residues.

This clone was detected many times. Within the sample, other DNA sequences also encode this same CDR3. The chain is built from TRBV27 and TRBJ1-2; weak D call: TRBD1 (5 bases). V was shortened by 3 bases and J by 4 bases, with 9 bases between the two germline ends. CDR1 and CDR2 (germline): MNHEY, SMNVEV (reference sequence). The CDR3 is 13 amino acids. Here the CDR3 DNA reads TGTGCCAGCAGTTTCGGGGGGTCCTATGGCTACACCTTC. This gives the protein CASSFGGSYGYTF.